A single sample is the source of the 5 T cell receptor beta chains below, sequenced in a study of T cell repertoires in cytomegalovirus infection. MiXCR, applied by TCRdb to the reads, yields one record per CDR3 protein. The sample consists of a few hundred thousand distinct CDR3 sequences, around 15% of them appearing once. Sequenced material: PBMCs. The receptors come from a human donor in good health (CMV status not recorded). Some clones in this sample may be carry-over from other donors' samples.

The chain is built from TRBV15 and TRBJ2-7; possibly TRBD2 for D (6 bases). Germline V gene lookup returns CDR1 LNHNV and CDR2 YYDKDF (reference sequence). V shed 5 bases and J shed 3 bases, with 17 bases lying between them. CDR3 length: 15 amino acids. CDR3 sequence (DNA): TGTGCCACCAGCGCGGGATTAGGACGGGGCTACGAGCAGTACTTC. The encoded protein is CATSAGLGRGYEQYF.

This clonotype came up many times. The V call is TRBV12-3 or TRBV12-4, the J call TRBJ1-2; a weak D match, TRBD1 (6 bases). The V end was cut by 5 bases, the J end by 7 bases, with 17 bases between. The CDR3 has 14 amino acids. The DNA of the CDR3 is TGTGCCAGCAGTGCCTGGGGAGGGGGGGCTGGCTACACCTTC. Translated: CASSAWGGGAGYTF.

Only a few counts were recorded for this clonotype. The rearrangement joins TRBV18 to TRBJ1-1; unclear D gene. Germline CDR1 KGHSH, CDR2 LQKENI. This CDR3 has 14 amino acids. V was shortened by 6 bases and J by 1 base, with 12 bases between the two germline ends. CDR3 sequence reads: CASSNTDSNTEAFF. Written as DNA, the CDR3 is TGTGCCAGCTCCAACACAGACTCGAACACTGAAGCTTTCTTT. Complete variable domain (other parts from reference TRBV18 and TRBJ1-1): NAGVMQNPRHLVRRRGQEARLRCSPMKGHSHVYWYRQLPEEGLKFMVYLQKENIIDESGMPKERFSAEFPKEGPSILRIQQVVRGDSAAYFCASSNTDSNTEAFFGQGTRLTVV.

This clonotype was found many times. The chain is built from TRBV6-5 and TRBJ1-1; D gene uncertain. Germline CDR1 and CDR2: MNHEY and SVGAGI. The CDR3 is made up of 13 amino acids. The V gene lost 2 bases and the J gene lost 3 bases, with 7 bases spanning the gap. The CDR3 is CASSYGAYTEAFF. The DNA of the CDR3 is TGTGCCAGCAGTTACGGAGCCTACACTGAAGCTTTCTTT.

V usage is TRBV28 and J usage is TRBJ2-5; D assignment may be TRBD1 or TRBD2 (5 bases each). CDR3 length: 14 residues. Germline loops: CDR1 MDHEN, CDR2 SYDVKM. The ends were cut back, 7 bases at V and 5 bases at J, with 17 bases in the middle. The CDR3 nucleotides read TGTGCCAGCACCCTAGGGGTTAGCGTGGAGACCCAGTACTTC. Its translation: CASTLGVSVETQYF.